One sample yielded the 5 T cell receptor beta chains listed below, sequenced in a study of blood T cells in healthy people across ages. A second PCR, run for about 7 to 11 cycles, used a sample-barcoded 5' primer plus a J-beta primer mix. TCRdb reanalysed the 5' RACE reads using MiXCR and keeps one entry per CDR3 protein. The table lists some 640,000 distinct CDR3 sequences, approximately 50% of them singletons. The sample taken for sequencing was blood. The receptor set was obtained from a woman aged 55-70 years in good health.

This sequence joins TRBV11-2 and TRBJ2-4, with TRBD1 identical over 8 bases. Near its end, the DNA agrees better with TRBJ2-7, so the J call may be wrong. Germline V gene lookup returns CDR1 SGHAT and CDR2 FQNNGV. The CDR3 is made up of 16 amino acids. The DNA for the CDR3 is TGTGCCAGCAGCTTAGATTTTGGCAGGGGGCTGGGCGAGCAGTACTTC. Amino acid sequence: CASSLDFGRGLGEQYF.

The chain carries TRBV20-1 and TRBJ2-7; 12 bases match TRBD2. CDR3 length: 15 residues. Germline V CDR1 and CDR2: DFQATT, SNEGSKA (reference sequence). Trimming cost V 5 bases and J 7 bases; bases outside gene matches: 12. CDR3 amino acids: CSAWTSGKPFNEQYF. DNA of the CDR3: TGCAGTGCTTGGACTAGCGGGAAGCCCTTCAATGAGCAGTACTTC.

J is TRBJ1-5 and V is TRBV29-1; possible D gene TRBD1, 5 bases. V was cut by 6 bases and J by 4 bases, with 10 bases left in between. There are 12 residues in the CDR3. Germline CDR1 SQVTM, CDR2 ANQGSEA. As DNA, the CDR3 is TGCAGCGTATCGGGACTTAATCAGCCCCAGCATTTT. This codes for CSVSGLNQPQHF.

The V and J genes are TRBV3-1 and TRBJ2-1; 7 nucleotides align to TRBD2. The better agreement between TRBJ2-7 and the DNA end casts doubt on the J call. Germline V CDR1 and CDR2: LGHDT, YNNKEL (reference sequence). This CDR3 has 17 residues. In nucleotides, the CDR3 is TGTGCCAGCAGCCAAGATTGGCCGGGAGGTTTTCTCAATGAGCAGTACTTC. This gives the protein CASSQDWPGGFLNEQYF.

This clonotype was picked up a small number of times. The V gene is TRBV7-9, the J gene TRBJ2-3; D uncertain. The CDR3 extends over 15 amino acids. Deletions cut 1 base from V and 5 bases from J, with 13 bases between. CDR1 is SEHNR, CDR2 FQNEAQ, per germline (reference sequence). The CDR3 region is CASSLGLASVDTQYF. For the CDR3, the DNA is TGTGCCAGCAGCTTAGGCTTAGCTTCCGTAGATACGCAGTATTTT.